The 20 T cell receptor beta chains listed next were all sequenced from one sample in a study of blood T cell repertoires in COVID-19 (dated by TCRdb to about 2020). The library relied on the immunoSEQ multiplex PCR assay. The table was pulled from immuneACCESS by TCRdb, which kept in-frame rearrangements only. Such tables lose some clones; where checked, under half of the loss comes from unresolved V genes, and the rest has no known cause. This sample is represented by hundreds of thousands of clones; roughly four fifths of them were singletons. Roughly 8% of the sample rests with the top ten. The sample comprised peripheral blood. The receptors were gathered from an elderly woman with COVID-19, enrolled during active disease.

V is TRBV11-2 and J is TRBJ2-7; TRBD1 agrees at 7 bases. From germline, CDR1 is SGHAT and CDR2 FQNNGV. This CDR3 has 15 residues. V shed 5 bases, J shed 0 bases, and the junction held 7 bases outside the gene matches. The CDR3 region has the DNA TGTGCCAGCAGCCCCCTGAGGGGGCCCTCCTACGAGCAGTACTTC. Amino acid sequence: CASSPLRGPSYEQYF. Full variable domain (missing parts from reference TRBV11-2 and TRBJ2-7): EAGVAQSPRYKIIEKRQSVAFWCNPISGHATLYWYQQILGQGPKLLIQFQNNGVVDDSQLPKDRFSAERLKGVDSTLKIQPAKLEDSAVYLCASSPLRGPSYEQYFGPGTRLTVT.

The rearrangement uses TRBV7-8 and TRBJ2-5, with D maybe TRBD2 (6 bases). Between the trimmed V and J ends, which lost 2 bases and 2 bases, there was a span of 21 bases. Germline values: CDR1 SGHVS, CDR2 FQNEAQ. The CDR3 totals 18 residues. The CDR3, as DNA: TGTGCCAGCAGCTTAAGGGTGGCTAGCGAAACCTTACAAGAGACCCAGTACTTC. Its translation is CASSLRVASETLQETQYF.

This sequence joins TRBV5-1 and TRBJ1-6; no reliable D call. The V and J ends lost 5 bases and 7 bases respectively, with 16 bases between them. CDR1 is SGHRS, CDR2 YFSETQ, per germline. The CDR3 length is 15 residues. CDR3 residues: CASRTDPGGNSPLHF. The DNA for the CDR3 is TGCGCCAGCAGAACCGACCCCGGAGGCAATTCACCCCTCCACTTT.

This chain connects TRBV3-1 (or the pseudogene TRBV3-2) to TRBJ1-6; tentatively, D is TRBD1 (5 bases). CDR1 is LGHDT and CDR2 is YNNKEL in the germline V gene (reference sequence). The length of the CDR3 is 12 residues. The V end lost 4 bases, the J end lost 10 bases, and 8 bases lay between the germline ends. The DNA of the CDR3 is TGTGCCAGCAGCCCGGGGGGATCACCCCTCCACTTT. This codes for CASSPGGSPLHF.

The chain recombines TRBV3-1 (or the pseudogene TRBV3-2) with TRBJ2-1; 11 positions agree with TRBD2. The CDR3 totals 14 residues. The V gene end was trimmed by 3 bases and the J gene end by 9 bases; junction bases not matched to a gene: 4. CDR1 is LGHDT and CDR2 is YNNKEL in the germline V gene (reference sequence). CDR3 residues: CASSQGSGGGEQFF. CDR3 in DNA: TGTGCCAGCAGCCAGGGTAGCGGGGGGGGTGAGCAGTTCTTC.

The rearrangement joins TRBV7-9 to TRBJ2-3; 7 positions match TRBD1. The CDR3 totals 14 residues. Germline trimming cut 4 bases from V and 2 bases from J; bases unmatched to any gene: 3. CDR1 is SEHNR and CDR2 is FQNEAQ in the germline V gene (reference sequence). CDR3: CASSWDSITDTQYF. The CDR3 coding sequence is TGTGCCAGCAGCTGGGACAGCATCACAGATACGCAGTATTTT.

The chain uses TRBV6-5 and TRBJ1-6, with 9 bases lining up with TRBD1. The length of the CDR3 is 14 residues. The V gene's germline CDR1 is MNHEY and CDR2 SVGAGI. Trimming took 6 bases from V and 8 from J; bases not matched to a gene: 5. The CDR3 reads CASSPGTGYSPLHF. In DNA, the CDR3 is TGTGCCAGCAGCCCCGGGACAGGGTATTCACCCCTCCACTTT.

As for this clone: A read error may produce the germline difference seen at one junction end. CDR3 DNA: TGTGCCAGCAGTTTAGGACAGGGGGCATACATTCAGTACTTC. Its translation is CASSLGQGAYIQYF. This chain links TRBV7-2 with TRBJ2-4, with 11 bases fitting TRBD1. CDR3 length equals 14 residues. In germline, CDR1 is SGHTA, CDR2 FQGNSA.

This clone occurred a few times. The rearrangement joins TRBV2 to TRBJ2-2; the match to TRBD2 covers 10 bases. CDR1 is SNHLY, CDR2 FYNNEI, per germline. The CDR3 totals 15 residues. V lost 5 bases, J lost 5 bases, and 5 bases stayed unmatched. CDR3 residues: CASSPSGRGTGELFF. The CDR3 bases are TGTGCCAGCAGTCCCAGCGGGAGGGGGACCGGGGAGCTGTTTTTT. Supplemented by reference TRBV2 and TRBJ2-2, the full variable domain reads EPEVTQTPSHQVTQMGQEVILRCVPISNHLYFYWYRQILGQKVEFLVSFYNNEISEKSEIFDDQFSVERPDGSNFTLKIRSTKLEDSAMYFCASSPSGRGTGELFFGEGSRLTVL.

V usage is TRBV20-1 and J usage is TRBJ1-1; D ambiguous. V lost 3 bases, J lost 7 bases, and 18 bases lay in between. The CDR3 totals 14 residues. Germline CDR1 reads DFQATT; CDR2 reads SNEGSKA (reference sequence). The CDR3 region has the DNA TGCAGTGCTAGTACGTTTACCCCCCGGGGTGAAGCTTTCTTT. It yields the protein CSASTFTPRGEAFF.

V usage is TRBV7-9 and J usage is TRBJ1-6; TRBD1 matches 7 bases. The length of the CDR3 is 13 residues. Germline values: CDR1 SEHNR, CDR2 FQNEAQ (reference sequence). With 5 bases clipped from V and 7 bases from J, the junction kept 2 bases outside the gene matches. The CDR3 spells CASSLQGNSPLHF. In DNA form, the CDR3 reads TGTGCCAGCAGCCTACAGGGGAATTCACCCCTCCACTTT.

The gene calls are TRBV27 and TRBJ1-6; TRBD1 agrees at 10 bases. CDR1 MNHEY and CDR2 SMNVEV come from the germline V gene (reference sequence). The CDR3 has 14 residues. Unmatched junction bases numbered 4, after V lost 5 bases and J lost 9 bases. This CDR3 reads CASSRQGAGSPLHF. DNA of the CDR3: TGTGCCAGCAGTAGACAGGGGGCAGGTTCACCCCTCCACTTT.

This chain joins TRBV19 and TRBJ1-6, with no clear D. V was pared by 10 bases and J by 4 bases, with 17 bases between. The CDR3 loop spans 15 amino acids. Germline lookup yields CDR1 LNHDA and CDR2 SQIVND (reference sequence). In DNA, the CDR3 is TGTGCCACCTCACCTGGCAGTTATTATAATTCACCCCTCCACTTT. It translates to CATSPGSYYNSPLHF.

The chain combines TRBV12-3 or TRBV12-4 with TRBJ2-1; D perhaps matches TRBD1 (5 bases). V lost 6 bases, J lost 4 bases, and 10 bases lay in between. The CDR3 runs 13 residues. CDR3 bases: TGTGCCAGCAGCCGAAGGGGATACAATGAGCAGTTCTTC. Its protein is CASSRRGYNEQFF.

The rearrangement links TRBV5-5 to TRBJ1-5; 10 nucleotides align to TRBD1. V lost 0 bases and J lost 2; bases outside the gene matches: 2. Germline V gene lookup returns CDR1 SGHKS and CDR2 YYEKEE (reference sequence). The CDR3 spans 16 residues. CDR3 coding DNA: TGTGCCAGCAGCTTGGGGACAGGGGGACGCAATCAGCCCCAGCATTTT. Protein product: CASSLGTGGRNQPQHF.

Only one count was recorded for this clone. The CDR3 DNA follows: TGTGCCAGCAGAAACAGGGGCAATGAGCAGTTCTTC. As protein: CASRNRGNEQFF. V is TRBV11-1 and J is TRBJ2-1; 7 bases are shared with TRBD1. This CDR3 comprises 12 residues. In germline, CDR1 is SGHAT, CDR2 FQDESV (reference sequence). V shed 6 bases and J 6 bases; nucleotides not matched to a gene: 2.

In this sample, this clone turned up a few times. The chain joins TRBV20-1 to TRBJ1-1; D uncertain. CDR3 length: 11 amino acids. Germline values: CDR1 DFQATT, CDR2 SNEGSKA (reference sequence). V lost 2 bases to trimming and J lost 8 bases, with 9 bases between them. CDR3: CSARPGKEAFF. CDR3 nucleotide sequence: TGCAGTGCTAGACCGGGGAAAGAAGCTTTCTTT.

The DNA of the CDR3 is TGTGCCAGCAGCGGTGACCTTTGGAGCGGCTACACCTTC. Translated: CASSGDLWSGYTF. The V gene is TRBV9, the J gene TRBJ1-2; D is ambiguous. This CDR3 region has 13 residues. The ends were cut back, 3 bases at V and 8 bases at J, with 14 bases in the middle. Per germline, CDR1 SGDLS and CDR2 YYNGEE.

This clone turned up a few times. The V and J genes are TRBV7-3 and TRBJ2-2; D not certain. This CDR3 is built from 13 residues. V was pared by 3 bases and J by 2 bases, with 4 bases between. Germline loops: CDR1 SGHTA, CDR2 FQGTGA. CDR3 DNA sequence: TGTGCCAGCAGCTTTTTAAACACCGGGGAGCTGTTTTTT. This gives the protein CASSFLNTGELFF.

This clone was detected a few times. CDR3 DNA sequence: TGTGCCAGCAGCCAGGAACCGTCTAGCGGACTACGAGCCGAGCAGTACTTC. Translated: CASSQEPSSGLRAEQYF. This chain uses TRBV4-2 with TRBJ2-7; TRBD2 aligns across 7 bases. The CDR3 consists of 17 residues. The V segment lost 3 bases and the J segment 6 bases; nucleotides outside the gene matches: 17. Germline CDR1 and CDR2: LGHNA and YNFKEQ.